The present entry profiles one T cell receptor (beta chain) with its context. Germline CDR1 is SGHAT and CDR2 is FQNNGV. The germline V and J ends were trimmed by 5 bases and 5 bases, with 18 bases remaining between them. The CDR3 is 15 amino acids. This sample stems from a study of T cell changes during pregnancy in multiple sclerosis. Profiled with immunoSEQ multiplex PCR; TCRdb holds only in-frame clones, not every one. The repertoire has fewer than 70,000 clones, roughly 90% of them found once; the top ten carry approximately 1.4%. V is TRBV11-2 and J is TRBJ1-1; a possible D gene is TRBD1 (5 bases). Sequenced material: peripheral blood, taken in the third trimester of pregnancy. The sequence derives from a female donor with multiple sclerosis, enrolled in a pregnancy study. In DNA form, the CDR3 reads TGTGCCAGCAGCAATGGTGGCAGGGCGGGGACTGAAGCTTTCTTT. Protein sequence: CASSNGGRAGTEAFF. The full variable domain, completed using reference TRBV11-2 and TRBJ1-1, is EAGVAQSPRYKIIEKRQSVAFWCNPISGHATLYWYQQILGQGPKLLIQFQNNGVVDDSQLPKDRFSAERLKGVDSTLKIQPAKLEDSAVYLCASSNGGRAGTEAFFGQGTRLTVV.